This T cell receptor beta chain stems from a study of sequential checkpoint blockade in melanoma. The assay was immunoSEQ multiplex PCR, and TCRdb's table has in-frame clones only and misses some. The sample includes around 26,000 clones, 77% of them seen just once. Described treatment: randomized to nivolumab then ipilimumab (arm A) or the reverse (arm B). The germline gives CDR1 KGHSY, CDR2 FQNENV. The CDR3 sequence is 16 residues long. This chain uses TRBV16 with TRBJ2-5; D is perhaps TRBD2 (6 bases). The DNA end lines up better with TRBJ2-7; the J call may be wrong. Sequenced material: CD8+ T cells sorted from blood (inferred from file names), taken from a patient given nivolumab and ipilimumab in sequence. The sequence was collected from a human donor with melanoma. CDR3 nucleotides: TGTGCCAGCAGCCAATCGGAGGGGAACCGACGCTACGAGCAGTACTTC. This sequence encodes CASSQSEGNRRYEQYF.